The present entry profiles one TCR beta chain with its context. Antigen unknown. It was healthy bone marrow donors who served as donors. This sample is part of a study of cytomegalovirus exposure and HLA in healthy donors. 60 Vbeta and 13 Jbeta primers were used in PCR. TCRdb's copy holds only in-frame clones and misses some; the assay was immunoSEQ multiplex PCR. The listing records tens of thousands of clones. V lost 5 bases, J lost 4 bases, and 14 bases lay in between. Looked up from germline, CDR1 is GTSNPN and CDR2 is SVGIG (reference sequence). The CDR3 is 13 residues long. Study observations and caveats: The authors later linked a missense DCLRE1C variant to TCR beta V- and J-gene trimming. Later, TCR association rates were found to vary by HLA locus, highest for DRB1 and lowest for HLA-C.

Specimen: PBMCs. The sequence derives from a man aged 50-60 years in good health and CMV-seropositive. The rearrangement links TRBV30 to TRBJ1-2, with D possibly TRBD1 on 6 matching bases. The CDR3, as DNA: TGTGCCTGGGAAAACAGGGATATCTATGGCTACACCTTC. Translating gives CAWENRDIYGYTF. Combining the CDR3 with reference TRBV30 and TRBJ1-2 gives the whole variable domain SQTIHQWPATLVQPVGSPLSLECTVEGTSNPNLYWYRQAAGRGLQLLFYSVGIGQISSEVPQNLSASRPQDRQFILSSKKLLLSDSGFYLCAWENRDIYGYTFGSGTRLTVV.